This TCR beta chain was profiled in a study of blood T cell repertoires in COVID-19. Study-level background: PBMCs, B-cell-depleted T cells, or T cells provided the cDNA or gDNA that made up the material.

How the authors handled the data: Reference gene primer amplification gave estimated nucleated cell counts. Libraries were prepared by immunoSEQ multiplex PCR; TCRdb keeps only in-frame clonotypes and omits some of them. From that table come the V and J calls and clone size; the DNA was used to work out D and trimming. Among 200,000 to 250,000 clones listed, about 85% were seen once. Germline values: CDR1 LNHDA, CDR2 SQIVND (reference sequence). This CDR3 region has 16 residues. Trimming shortened V by 4 bases and J by 4 bases, and 20 bases separated the two germline ends. This receptor was identified in a man aged 50 or older who had recovered from COVID-19. The chain couples TRBV19 to TRBJ2-7; D is uncertain. The sequencing sample was made of peripheral blood. The CDR3 sequence is CASSRLVGSLLYEQYF. Here the CDR3 DNA reads TGTGCCAGTAGTAGGCTAGTCGGCTCCCTTCTATACGAGCAGTACTTC.